Presented here are 28 T cell receptor beta chains from one specimen sequenced in a study of identical twins. One entry per CDR3 protein results from TCRdb running MiXCR on the 5' RACE reads. The sample includes 250,000 to 300,000 distinct CDR3 sequences, around 8.3% seen only once; the top ten take 2.5% to 3.5%. The sample was also linked to a second study, of yellow fever vaccine responses in identical twins.

Sequenced: CD8+ T cells sorted from blood. The receptors derive from a young woman in good health.

The rearrangement uses TRBV7-9 and TRBJ2-7, with 9 bases aligning to TRBD1. With 4 bases clipped from V and 9 bases from J, the junction kept 10 bases outside the gene matches. CDR1 is SEHNR and CDR2 is FQNEAQ in the germline V gene (reference sequence). This CDR3 has 14 residues. The CDR3 DNA reads TGTGCCAGCAGCTCCAGGGACAGGGTAATTTGGCAGTACTTC. Protein product: CASSSRDRVIWQYF. The entire variable domain, with the rest obtained from reference TRBV7-9 and TRBJ2-7, is as follows: DTGVSQNPRHKITKRGQNVTFRCDPISEHNRLYWYRQTLGQGPEFLTYFQNEAQLEKSRLLSDRFSAERPKGSFSTLEIQRTEQGDSAMYLCASSSRDRVIWQYFGPGTRLTVT.

This clonotype has ten or more counts. The chain carries TRBV29-1 and TRBJ2-5; 12 bases fit TRBD2. Germline V CDR1 and CDR2: SQVTM, ANQGSEA. Losses at the gene ends were 3 bases for V and 3 bases for J; bases not matched to a gene: 8. The CDR3 spans 16 residues. CDR3 nucleotides: TGCAGCGTTGACCCTGGACTAGCGGGGAGTGAAGAGACCCAGTACTTC. It is translated as CSVDPGLAGSEETQYF.

This clonotype turned up a few times. V gene TRBV30 combines with J gene TRBJ2-7; possible D gene TRBD1, 6 bases. This CDR3 spans 13 amino acids. Germline V gene sequence: CDR1 GTSNPN, CDR2 SVGIG (reference sequence). The CDR3 coding sequence is TGTGCGCAAGACAGGACAAGCTCCTACGAGCAGTACTTC. Its protein is CAQDRTSSYEQYF.

The CDR3 DNA follows: TGTGCCAGCAGCTGGAACAACGAGCAGTACTTC. Translating gives CASSWNNEQYF. The chain is built from TRBV7-2 and TRBJ2-7, with D uncertain. The CDR3 extends over 11 amino acids. Germline loops: CDR1 SGHTA, CDR2 FQGNSA. Deletions cut 4 bases from V and 5 bases from J, with 6 bases between.

This clonotype has a handful of counts. This chain uses TRBV12-3 or TRBV12-4 with TRBJ1-1; D remains unclear. Trimming left V 4 bases short and J 4 bases short, with 13 bases between. This CDR3 has 14 residues. DNA of the CDR3: TGTGCCAGCAGTTCCACGAGAGGGTTCACTGAAGCTTTCTTT. It codes for CASSSTRGFTEAFF.

The rearrangement links TRBV12-3 or TRBV12-4 to TRBJ1-2, with D uncertain. This CDR3 is built from 12 residues. V lost 6 bases, J lost 8 bases, and 13 bases lay in between. The CDR3 sequence is CASRPGSFGYTF. The CDR3 coding sequence is TGTGCCAGCAGGCCCGGGTCATTCGGCTACACCTTC.

Many counts were recorded for this clonotype. V is TRBV16 and J is TRBJ2-7, with no clear D. This CDR3 comprises 15 residues. Deletions cut 0 bases from V and 2 bases from J, with 11 bases between. CDR1 and CDR2 (germline): KGHSY, FQNENV. As DNA, the CDR3 is TGTGCCAGCAGCCAATCCCTGGTCCCGACCTACGAGCAGTACTTC. Translating it yields CASSQSLVPTYEQYF.

This clonotype was detected only a few times. This chain links TRBV2 with TRBJ1-5, with D possibly matching TRBD1 (5 bases). The CDR3 extends over 15 amino acids. The V end was cut by 2 bases, the J end by 0 bases, with 8 bases between. Germline CDR1 reads SNHLY; CDR2 reads FYNNEI. This CDR3 reads CASSEYGGSNQPQHF. In nucleotides, the CDR3 is TGTGCCAGCAGTGAATATGGGGGTAGCAATCAGCCCCAGCATTTT.

This clonotype was observed a handful of times. This chain uses TRBV7-9 with TRBJ2-5; D possibly matches TRBD1 or TRBD2 (5 bases each). With 3 bases removed from V and 0 bases from J, the gap between germline ends came to 14 bases. CDR1 is SEHNR, CDR2 FQNEAQ, per germline (reference sequence). This CDR3 contains 16 residues. Here the CDR3 reads CASSLGWDVHQETQYF. DNA of the CDR3: TGTGCCAGCAGCTTGGGATGGGACGTTCACCAAGAGACCCAGTACTTC.

The rearrangement links TRBV7-9 to TRBJ2-1; D perhaps matches TRBD1 (6 bases). CDR1 and CDR2 from the germline V gene are SEHNR and FQNEAQ (reference sequence). This CDR3 comprises 16 residues. Trimming pared 5 bases from V and 3 bases from J, leaving 17 bases between. Written as DNA, the CDR3 is TGTGCCAGCAGCGCGTATGGGGGCTACAGCTACAATGAGCAGTTCTTC. Protein product: CASSAYGGYSYNEQFF.

This clonotype was seen repeatedly, ten times or more. This chain uses TRBV10-3 with TRBJ2-7, with 11 bases aligning to TRBD1. The CDR3 is 16 residues long. J gave up 3 bases and V 0 bases, and 4 bases lay outside the gene matches. CDR1 is ENHRY and CDR2 is SYGVKD in the germline V gene. The DNA for the CDR3 is TGTGCCATCAGTGAGTCTCTGGGACAGGGGGTCTACGAGCAGTACTTC. Translated, it gives CAISESLGQGVYEQYF.

This clonotype was seen ten or more times. This rearrangement joins TRBV24-1 to TRBJ2-3, with D uncertain. The V and J ends lost 3 bases and 0 bases respectively, with 15 bases between them. Per the germline V gene, CDR1 is KGHDR and CDR2 is SFDVKD. The CDR3 is 17 amino acids. The chain's CDR3 is CATSDGSGRPSTDTQYF. DNA for the CDR3: TGTGCCACCAGTGATGGTTCGGGCAGGCCAAGCACAGATACGCAGTATTTT.

The chain recombines TRBV29-1 with TRBJ2-7, with D tentatively TRBD1 (6 bases). The CDR3 length is 12 residues. Trimming took 3 bases from V and 4 from J, leaving 10 bases between them. CDR1 is SQVTM, CDR2 ANQGSEA, per germline. The CDR3 loop reads CSVEDSGYEQYF. The CDR3 DNA reads as TGCAGCGTTGAGGACAGTGGATACGAGCAGTACTTC.

The CDR3 spells CASSFSWDRVSNIQYF. The CDR3 coding sequence is TGTGCCAGCAGTTTTAGTTGGGACAGGGTGTCAAACATTCAGTACTTC. The chain is built from TRBV28 and TRBJ2-4; 9 nucleotides line up with TRBD1. J was trimmed by 6 bases and V by 3 bases; bases with no gene match: 9. The CDR3 consists of 16 residues. From germline, CDR1 is MDHEN and CDR2 SYDVKM. Using reference TRBV28 and TRBJ2-4 for the parts outside the CDR3, the full variable domain is DVKVTQSSRYLVKRTGEKVFLECVQDMDHENMFWYRQDPGLGLRLIYFSYDVKMKEKGDIPEGYSVSREKKERFSLILESASTNQTSMYLCASSFSWDRVSNIQYFGAGTRLSVL.

This chain uses TRBV6-2 or TRBV6-3 with TRBJ2-7, with D tentatively TRBD1 (6 bases). Trimming removed 4 bases at V and 3 bases at J, with 19 bases between. Germline CDR1 reads MNHEY; CDR2 reads SVGEGT. The CDR3 spans 16 residues. The CDR3 DNA follows: TGTGCCAGCAGTTGGGGGCTGAGCGCAGGGAACTACGAGCAGTACTTC. As protein: CASSWGLSAGNYEQYF.

V is TRBV24-1 and J is TRBJ2-2, with D possibly matching TRBD1 (5 bases). Germline V gives CDR1 KGHDR, CDR2 SFDVKD. V gave up 2 bases and J gave up 7 bases, with 7 bases separating them. CDR3 length: 13 amino acids. The CDR3 sequence: CATSDSGIGELFF. CDR3 coding DNA: TGTGCCACCAGTGATTCAGGGATCGGGGAGCTGTTTTTT.

This clonotype came up many times. The CDR3 here is CSVETGDNYNEQFF. The CDR3 DNA reads TGCAGCGTTGAAACAGGGGATAACTACAATGAGCAGTTCTTC. V and J are TRBV29-1 and TRBJ2-1; the match to TRBD1 covers 7 bases. The CDR3 is 14 residues long. Germline V lookup: CDR1 SQVTM, CDR2 ANQGSEA. V lost 2 bases, J lost 3 bases, and 4 bases stayed unmatched.

This clonotype was seen at least ten times. CDR3 sequence: CASSLEGFNEQFF. The DNA of the CDR3 is TGCGCCAGCAGCTTGGAGGGCTTCAATGAGCAGTTCTTC. This sequence joins TRBV5-1 and TRBJ2-1; D is undetermined. There are 13 residues in the CDR3. The germline V gene encodes CDR1 SGHRS and CDR2 YFSETQ. V was shortened by 0 bases and J by 6 bases, with 7 bases between the two germline ends.

There are many counts of this clonotype. The chain couples TRBV27 to TRBJ2-1; TRBD1 matches at 11 bases. CDR1 MNHEY and CDR2 SMNVEV come from the germline V gene (reference sequence). V lost 3 bases to trimming and J lost 5 bases; unmatched junction nucleotides: 3. The CDR3 covers 15 residues. CDR3 in amino acids: CASSFGTGGNNEQFF. The CDR3 DNA reads as TGTGCCAGCAGTTTTGGGACAGGGGGGAACAATGAGCAGTTCTTC.

The rearrangement uses TRBV19 and TRBJ2-1; 11 bases are a match to TRBD2. CDR1 LNHDA and CDR2 SQIVND come from the germline V gene (reference sequence). V lost 5 bases, J lost 2 bases, and 8 bases stayed unmatched. The CDR3 extends over 17 amino acids. For the CDR3, the DNA is TGTGCCAGTAGTCCTGGAACTAGCGGGAGTCCCTACAATGAGCAGTTCTTC. Protein product: CASSPGTSGSPYNEQFF.

This clonotype was detected only a few times. The CDR3 protein is CAISDRDRGWLEQYF. The CDR3 DNA reads as TGTGCCATCAGTGACCGGGACAGGGGGTGGCTTGAGCAGTACTTC. This chain uses TRBV10-3 with TRBJ2-7; 11 bases align to TRBD1. Trimming removed 3 bases from V and 7 bases from J; junction bases left unmatched: 8. This CDR3 region has 15 residues. Looked up from germline, CDR1 is ENHRY and CDR2 is SYGVKD.

The chain carries TRBV28 and TRBJ2-7; the match to TRBD1 covers 7 bases. Germline V gene lookup returns CDR1 MDHEN and CDR2 SYDVKM. Trimming at V came to 6 bases and at J to 2 bases, leaving 7 bases not matched to a gene. This CDR3 is 14 amino acids long. The CDR3 reads CASRPGTVAYEQYF. Here the CDR3 DNA reads TGTGCCAGCAGACCCGGGACAGTAGCCTACGAGCAGTACTTC. Supplemented by reference TRBV28 and TRBJ2-7, the full variable domain reads DVKVTQSSRYLVKRTGEKVFLECVQDMDHENMFWYRQDPGLGLRLIYFSYDVKMKEKGDIPEGYSVSREKKERFSLILESASTNQTSMYLCASRPGTVAYEQYFGPGTRLTVT.

This clonotype was seen a few times. The rearrangement joins TRBV27 to TRBJ2-1, with D tentatively TRBD1 or TRBD2 (5 bases each). The V end lost 7 bases, the J end lost 2 bases, and 9 bases lay between the germline ends. The CDR3 extends over 13 amino acids. CDR1 and CDR2 (germline): MNHEY, SMNVEV (reference sequence). The CDR3 protein is CASTRGPYNEQFF. The CDR3 DNA sequence: TGTGCCAGCACGAGGGGCCCCTACAATGAGCAGTTCTTC.

The DNA for the CDR3 is TGCAGCGTGAGGGATTCAGCGTTAACCTACGAGCAGTACTTC. This encodes CSVRDSALTYEQYF. This chain uses TRBV29-1 with TRBJ2-7; a possible D gene is TRBD2 (5 bases). V lost 6 bases and J 2 bases, leaving 17 bases between the germline ends. The CDR3 is 14 amino acids. From germline, CDR1 is SQVTM and CDR2 ANQGSEA.

In its sample, this clonotype was seen many times. The chain combines TRBV28 with TRBJ2-3, with 7 bases that match TRBD1. The CDR3 has 16 amino acids. Germline-derived CDR1 and CDR2 are MDHEN and SYDVKM. The trim removed 5 bases at V and 1 base at J, leaving 9 bases unmatched. CDR3 DNA: TGTGCCAGCAGTCCTCGACAGGGATGGGGCACAGATACGCAGTATTTT. It yields the protein CASSPRQGWGTDTQYF.

This chain joins TRBV28 and TRBJ1-5; D is uncertain. Trimming removed 3 bases at V and 4 bases at J, with 7 bases between. Germline CDR1 and CDR2: MDHEN and SYDVKM. The CDR3 spans 13 residues. The CDR3 sequence is CASSFKGNQPQHF. The CDR3, as DNA: TGTGCCAGCAGTTTCAAAGGGAATCAGCCCCAGCATTTT.

The gene calls are TRBV11-2 and TRBJ2-1, with 7 nucleotides matching TRBD2. This CDR3 is built from 17 residues. Trimming at V came to 2 bases and at J to 4 bases, leaving 11 bases not matched to a gene. Germline loops: CDR1 SGHAT, CDR2 FQNNGV. In DNA, the CDR3 is TGTGCCAGCAGCTTAATGATGCGGCGGGAGATATACAATGAGCAGTTCTTC. Translation gives CASSLMMRREIYNEQFF.

The rearrangement links TRBV12-3 or TRBV12-4 to TRBJ2-5; D possibly corresponds to TRBD2 (5 bases). The CDR3 consists of 15 residues. V lost 1 base to trimming and J lost 1 base, with 10 bases between them. CDR3 region: CASSLVYGLQETQYF. CDR3 coding DNA: TGTGCCAGCAGTTTAGTGTACGGACTCCAAGAGACCCAGTACTTC.